The clone carrying this T cell receptor (beta chain) occurred once. Treatment here: preoperative locoregional IRX-2 cytokine immunotherapy. Samples came from a phase Ib trial of preoperative locoregional IRX-2 cytokine immunotherapy. This sample was included in a study of preoperative IRX-2 immunotherapy in early breast cancer. Sequencing was performed with immunoSEQ multiplex PCR; in TCRdb, only in-frame clones are kept and a portion is missing. The table includes about 19,000 clones, 85% detected once. The source of this sequence is a human donor with breast cancer. This sample comprised lymph node tissue, obtained after IRX-2 immunotherapy.

CDR3 bases: TGTGCCAGCAGTTACTCTAGAGACAGCCTAGGCGAGCAGTACTTC. Amino acid sequence: CASSYSRDSLGEQYF. The V gene is TRBV6-8, the J gene TRBJ2-7; weak D call: TRBD1 (5 bases). The germline gives CDR1 MNHGY, CDR2 SAAAGT. The CDR3 is 15 amino acids. V dropped 0 bases and J dropped 6 bases, with 15 bases sitting between them.